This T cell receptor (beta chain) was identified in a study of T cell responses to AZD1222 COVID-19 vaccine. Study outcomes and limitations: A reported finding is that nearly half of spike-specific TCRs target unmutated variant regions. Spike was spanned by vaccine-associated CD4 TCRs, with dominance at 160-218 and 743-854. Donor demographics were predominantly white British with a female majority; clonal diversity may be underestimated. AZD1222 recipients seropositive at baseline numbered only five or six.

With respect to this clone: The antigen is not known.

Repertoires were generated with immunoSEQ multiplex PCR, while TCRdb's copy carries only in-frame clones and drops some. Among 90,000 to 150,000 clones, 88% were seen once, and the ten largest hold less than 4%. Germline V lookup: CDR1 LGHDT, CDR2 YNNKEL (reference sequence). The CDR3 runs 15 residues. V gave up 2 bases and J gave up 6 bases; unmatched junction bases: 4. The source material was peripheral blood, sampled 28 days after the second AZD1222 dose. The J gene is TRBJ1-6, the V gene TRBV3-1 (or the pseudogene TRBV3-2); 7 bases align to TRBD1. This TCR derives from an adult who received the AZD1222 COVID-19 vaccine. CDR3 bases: TGTGCCAGCAGCCAAACAGGGGCCCTTAATTCACCCCTCCACTTT. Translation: CASSQTGALNSPLHF.